Listed here are 30 T cell receptor beta chains from one sample, sequenced in a study of T-cell reconstitution after alpha-beta-depleted transplantation in children. A library of TCRbeta sequences, prepared with unique molecular identifiers, was generated. TCRdb independently ran MiXCR on the PCR reads; one entry per CDR3 protein. The sample lists about 1,000,000 distinct CDR3 sequences, less than 30% seen once, with roughly 30% in the top ten. The sample here was PBMCs, mostly from graft donor cells, taken 360 days after TCRalphabeta/CD19-depleted stem cell transplant. The receptors derive from a boy younger than two who had a stem cell transplant for SCID, so the T cells may come from the graft donor.

The V call is TRBV20-1, the J call TRBJ2-3; TRBD2 matches 7 bases. The V gene's germline CDR1 is DFQATT and CDR2 SNEGSKA (reference sequence). The junction had 12 bases not matched to a gene; V was cut back by 6 bases and J by 6 bases. The CDR3 runs 14 residues. The CDR3 nucleotides read TGCAGTGCAACGTCAGGGAGGGCCTTGGATACGCAGTATTTT. This sequence encodes CSATSGRALDTQYF.

The table lists this clonotype with a few counts. V gene TRBV7-9 combines with J gene TRBJ2-1, with 8 bases lining up with TRBD2. Losses at the gene ends were 4 bases for V and 4 bases for J; bases not matched to a gene: 15. From germline, CDR1 is SEHNR and CDR2 FQNEAQ (reference sequence). The CDR3 covers 18 residues. The CDR3 region has the DNA TGTGCCAGCAGCTCCCCTTGGGCAGCGGGGGACGCATACAATGAGCAGTTCTTC. This gives the protein CASSSPWAAGDAYNEQFF.

This clonotype came up a few times. This chain connects TRBV7-8 to TRBJ2-7, with 9 bases that match TRBD1. This CDR3 is 16 amino acids long. Germline loops: CDR1 SGHVS, CDR2 FQNEAQ. The junction had 13 bases not matched to a gene; V was cut back by 6 bases and J by 4 bases. The CDR3 DNA reads as TGTGCCAGCAGTATGACGGCCGGGACAGGGTATTACGAGCAGTACTTC. It yields the protein CASSMTAGTGYYEQYF.

This clonotype came up a few times. V gene TRBV20-1 combines with J gene TRBJ2-3; perhaps TRBD1 as D (5 bases). V was pared by 6 bases and J by 0 bases, with 16 bases between. The CDR3 extends over 15 amino acids. CDR1 DFQATT and CDR2 SNEGSKA come from the germline V gene (reference sequence). The CDR3 loop reads CSAPGAGSSTDTQYF. The CDR3, as DNA: TGCAGTGCCCCTGGGGCCGGATCTAGCACAGATACGCAGTATTTT.

The V and J genes are TRBV4-3 and TRBJ1-2; perhaps TRBD1 as D (5 bases). V lost 2 bases and J 4 bases, leaving 8 bases between the germline ends. This CDR3 region has 13 residues. The germline gives CDR1 LGHNA, CDR2 YSLEER. CDR3 sequence: CASSQWGGYGYTF. CDR3 DNA sequence: TGCGCCAGCAGCCAATGGGGGGGCTATGGCTACACCTTC.

A few counts support this clonotype. The chain recombines TRBV14 with TRBJ2-7; D not certain. This CDR3 contains 16 residues. Trimming removed 4 bases from V and 4 bases from J, with 20 bases in between. Germline V gene sequence: CDR1 SGHDN, CDR2 FVKESK. CDR3 nucleotide sequence: TGTGCCAGCAGCCCGCCGGGCGCACTCCAAGGGTACGAGCAGTACTTC. It is translated as CASSPPGALQGYEQYF.

The table lists this clonotype with a few counts. The J gene is TRBJ2-3, the V gene TRBV9, with unresolved D. With 0 bases removed from V and 7 bases from J, the gap between germline ends came to 9 bases. From germline, CDR1 is SGDLS and CDR2 YYNGEE. The CDR3 is made up of 13 amino acids. The CDR3 loop is CASSVAKGYTQYF. CDR3 DNA: TGTGCCAGCAGCGTAGCTAAGGGATATACGCAGTATTTT. The complete variable domain, with remaining parts taken from reference TRBV9 and TRBJ2-3, reads DSGVTQTPKHLITATGQRVTLRCSPRSGDLSVYWYQQSLDQGLQFLIQYYNGEERAKGNILERFSAQQFPDLHSELNLSSLELGDSALYFCASSVAKGYTQYFGPGTRLTVL.

The chain is built from TRBV25-1 and TRBJ1-5; D is uncertain. CDR1 is MGHDK and CDR2 is SYGVNS in the germline V gene. There are 15 residues in the CDR3. V lost 3 bases and J 1 base, leaving 10 bases between the germline ends. CDR3 DNA: TGTGCCAGCAGTGAGTCGAAGGCGAGCAATCAGCCCCAGCATTTT. The encoded protein is CASSESKASNQPQHF.

The chain employs TRBV27 and TRBJ1-1; tentative D call: TRBD1 (5 bases). Germline CDR1 and CDR2: MNHEY and SMNVEV (reference sequence). V gave up 5 bases and J gave up 4 bases, with 17 bases separating them. The CDR3 totals 15 residues. CDR3 nucleotide sequence: TGTGCCAGCAGTCCGCGGGTCCTCGGGGGCACTGAAGCTTTCTTT. Residues: CASSPRVLGGTEAFF.

This clonotype was seen a handful of times. The V and J genes are TRBV15 and TRBJ1-5; 7 bases fit TRBD1. With V trimmed by 7 bases and J by 4 bases, 4 bases remained unmatched. CDR1 and CDR2 from the germline V gene are LNHNV and YYDKDF (reference sequence). This CDR3 contains 13 residues. Written as DNA, the CDR3 is TGTGCCACCACGGGACAGCTTAATCAGCCCCAGCATTTT. This codes for CATTGQLNQPQHF.

This clonotype has only a few counts. The chain uses TRBV7-6 and TRBJ1-1, with 7 bases matching TRBD1. The germline gives CDR1 SGHVS, CDR2 FNYEAQ. Trimming removed 5 bases from V and 2 bases from J; junction bases left unmatched: 8. The CDR3 runs to 15 residues. CDR3 bases: TGTGCCAGCAGCCGCCGATCAGGGGGAAACACTGAAGCTTTCTTT. It codes for CASSRRSGGNTEAFF.

V usage is TRBV5-1 and J usage is TRBJ2-2; 8 nucleotides align to TRBD1. The CDR3 is 16 residues long. Per germline, CDR1 SGHRS and CDR2 YFSETQ. J was trimmed by 3 bases and V by 4 bases; bases with no gene match: 8. The CDR3 sequence is CASSVRTGSDTGELFF. As DNA, the CDR3 is TGCGCCAGCAGCGTAAGGACAGGGTCGGACACCGGGGAGCTGTTTTTT.

The chain is built from TRBV27 and TRBJ2-1; TRBD2 agrees at 12 bases. V gave up 6 bases and J gave up 10 bases; unmatched junction bases: 4. Germline V gene sequence: CDR1 MNHEY, CDR2 SMNVEV (reference sequence). The length of the CDR3 is 13 residues. CDR3 DNA: TGTGCCAGCAGCCCTAGCGGGGGGGCCGAGCAGTTCTTC. Encoded protein: CASSPSGGAEQFF.

CDR3 DNA: TGCGCCAGCAGCCAAGAGTTCCTAGGCCGCTACGAGCAGTACTTC. The encoded protein is CASSQEFLGRYEQYF. The chain combines TRBV4-1 with TRBJ2-7; unclear D gene. CDR3 size: 15 residues. Germline V gene sequence: CDR1 MGHRA, CDR2 YSYEKL. The V end was cut by 0 bases, the J end by 3 bases, with 12 bases between.

The chain is built from TRBV6-5 and TRBJ1-3, with 7 bases that match TRBD1. From germline, CDR1 is MNHEY and CDR2 SVGAGI. The CDR3 runs to 19 residues. Trimming cost V 0 bases and J 0 bases; bases outside gene matches: 11. CDR3 loop: CASSYSTGRYPYSGNTIYF. DNA of the CDR3: TGTGCCAGCAGTTACTCGACAGGGCGCTACCCCTACTCTGGAAACACCATATATTTT.

J is TRBJ2-1 and V is TRBV7-7, with no clear D. Germline V gene data show CDR1 as SSHAT and CDR2 as FNYEAQ (reference sequence). The CDR3 sequence is 16 residues long. Deletions cut 5 bases from V and 10 bases from J, with 24 bases between. CDR3 in amino acids: CASSAVVASAIGEQFF. The CDR3, as DNA: TGTGCCAGCAGCGCGGTGGTGGCGTCAGCAATCGGCGAGCAGTTCTTC.

A few counts support this clonotype. This chain links TRBV12-3 or TRBV12-4 with TRBJ1-1; tentative D call: TRBD1 (5 bases). The CDR3 contains 14 residues. Trimming took off 3 bases at V and 4 bases at J, with 12 bases between the two ends. The CDR3: CASSFMVGGTEAFF. The DNA of the CDR3 is TGTGCCAGCAGTTTTATGGTCGGGGGCACTGAAGCTTTCTTT.

The V and J genes are TRBV7-2 and TRBJ2-5, with unresolved D. Per germline, CDR1 SGHTA and CDR2 FQGNSA. The CDR3 covers 13 residues. The V gene lost 5 bases and the J gene lost 1 base, with 8 bases spanning the gap. DNA of the CDR3: TGTGCCAGCAGCCCTTTGATCCAAGAGACCCAGTACTTC. Translating it yields CASSPLIQETQYF.

This clonotype showed up just a few times. J is TRBJ2-7 and V is TRBV20-1; D may be TRBD2 (6 bases). This CDR3 is 13 amino acids long. Germline loops: CDR1 DFQATT, CDR2 SNEGSKA (reference sequence). V was shortened by 5 bases and J by 3 bases, with 14 bases between the two germline ends. CDR3 sequence: CSAEDYTLYEQYF. In DNA form, the CDR3 reads TGCAGTGCTGAGGACTACACACTCTACGAGCAGTACTTC.

This clonotype came up a few times. The chain has TRBV5-6 and TRBJ2-1, with D unresolved. The V gene lost 1 base and the J gene lost 10 bases, with 6 bases spanning the gap. Per the germline V gene, CDR1 is SGHDT and CDR2 is YYEEEE. The length of the CDR3 is 11 residues. For the CDR3, the DNA is TGTGCCAGCAGCTTGAAGCAGGAGCAGTTCTTC. It translates to CASSLKQEQFF.

The chain has TRBV7-2 and TRBJ2-1, with 8 bases matching TRBD2. Germline-derived CDR1 and CDR2 are SGHTA and FQGNSA. Losses at the gene ends were 5 bases for V and 7 bases for J; bases not matched to a gene: 7. The CDR3 loop spans 14 amino acids. The CDR3 reads CASSPGGAGNEQFF. CDR3 sequence (DNA): TGTGCCAGCAGCCCCGGGGGGGCGGGGAATGAGCAGTTCTTC.

The table lists this clonotype with a count of one. The V gene is TRBV10-3, the J gene TRBJ2-1; unclear D gene. This CDR3 comprises 12 residues. Trimming removed 2 bases from V and 9 bases from J, with 8 bases in between. CDR1 ENHRY and CDR2 SYGVKD come from the germline V gene. The DNA of the CDR3 is TGTGCCATCAGTGAGATGGGTGTTGAGCAGTTCTTC. It specifies CAISEMGVEQFF.

This clonotype was counted a few times. The rearrangement uses TRBV7-9 and TRBJ1-4; 8 bases map to TRBD1. This CDR3 comprises 16 residues. CDR1 and CDR2 from the germline V gene are SEHNR and FQNEAQ (reference sequence). V lost 8 bases and J lost 0; bases outside the gene matches: 8. The CDR3 is CASGGLQGATNEKLFF. The CDR3 DNA reads TGTGCCAGCGGGGGATTACAGGGGGCAACTAATGAAAAACTGTTTTTT.

This clonotype came up once. V gene TRBV7-2 combines with J gene TRBJ2-3; TRBD2 agrees at 8 bases. Germline CDR1 is SGHTA and CDR2 is FQGNSA. The CDR3 consists of 16 residues. The ends lost 0 bases at V and 4 bases at J; junction bases unmatched: 6. The DNA for the CDR3 is TGTGCCAGCAGCTTAGCCAGCGGGGGCGGCGCAGATACGCAGTATTTT. Its protein product is CASSLASGGGADTQYF.

The genes are TRBV4-2 and TRBJ1-1; D is ambiguous. Germline-derived CDR1 and CDR2 are LGHNA and YNFKEQ. The CDR3 covers 16 residues. Between the trimmed V and J ends, which lost 4 bases and 4 bases, there was a span of 19 bases. The CDR3 spells CASSPKPRRQTTEAFF. DNA for the CDR3: TGTGCCAGCAGCCCAAAACCAAGGAGGCAGACCACTGAAGCTTTCTTT.

The rearrangement uses TRBV20-1 and TRBJ1-1, with D perhaps TRBD1 (6 bases). Germline loops: CDR1 DFQATT, CDR2 SNEGSKA (reference sequence). Trimming stripped 4 bases from V and 0 bases from J, with 18 bases between. The CDR3 covers 16 residues. The CDR3 loop is CSAKPTGSSMNTEAFF. CDR3 in DNA: TGCAGTGCTAAACCAACAGGGAGTAGCATGAACACTGAAGCTTTCTTT.

The CDR3 region has the DNA TGCGCCAGCAGCGTCTCACAGGGAACTGAGCAGTTCTTC. Encoded protein: CASSVSQGTEQFF. This rearrangement joins TRBV5-1 to TRBJ2-1; D is possibly TRBD1 (6 bases). CDR3 size: 13 residues. Germline lookup yields CDR1 SGHRS and CDR2 YFSETQ. Between the trimmed V and J ends, which lost 4 bases and 9 bases, there was a span of 14 bases.

This clonotype came up a few times. V gene TRBV20-1 combines with J gene TRBJ1-2; 7 bases match TRBD1. The CDR3 contains 15 residues. Germline assignment: CDR1 DFQATT and CDR2 SNEGSKA (reference sequence). V trimming: 6 bases; J trimming: 0 bases; junction bases outside the gene matches: 10. The CDR3 is CSATNRTGSNYGYTF. The CDR3 DNA is TGCAGTGCCACCAACCGGACAGGATCTAACTATGGCTACACCTTC.

The chain joins TRBV18 to TRBJ2-5, with 7 nucleotides matching TRBD2. Per the germline V gene, CDR1 is KGHSH and CDR2 is LQKENI. Germline trimming cut 3 bases from V and 4 bases from J; bases unmatched to any gene: 11. The CDR3 extends over 16 amino acids. The CDR3 is CASSPAVLASGETQYF. The CDR3 nucleotides read TGTGCCAGCTCACCGGCGGTACTAGCGTCGGGAGAGACCCAGTACTTC.

The chain has TRBV27 and TRBJ2-5; D call uncertain. CDR3 length: 13 amino acids. Trimming took 2 bases from V and 3 from J, leaving 7 bases between them. The V gene's germline CDR1 is MNHEY and CDR2 SMNVEV (reference sequence). The CDR3, as DNA: TGTGCCAGCAGTTTAATTCCAGAAGAGACCCAGTACTTC. Residues: CASSLIPEETQYF.